This is a list of T cell receptor beta chains from one sample in a study of T cells expressing NK-cell markers. TCRdb re-called the 5' RACE reads; one entry per CDR3 protein, DNA not given. The sample holds around 380,000 distinct CDR3 sequences. Material for sequencing was blood T cells: a sorted CD56 or NKG2C T cell subset, CD4+ or CD8+ T cells, or bulk PBMC T cells (not recorded which). The receptors stem from a woman between 45 and 60 years old in good health. Both conserved end residues are part of each CDR3. The order of the fields is CDR3 protein, J gene, V gene.

CDR3aa: CASTPDRGVFF
j_gene: TRBJ2-2
v_gene: TRBV7-9

CDR3aa: CASSLLASYNEQFF
j_gene: TRBJ2-1
v_gene: TRBV7-2

CDR3aa: CSGGTQGSGELFF
j_gene: TRBJ2-2
v_gene: TRBV29-1

CDR3aa: CASTRGGNYGYTF
j_gene: TRBJ1-2
v_gene: TRBV2

CDR3aa: CAISLRREAGRKEQYF
j_gene: TRBJ2-7
v_gene: TRBV10-3

CDR3aa: CASSFGFGAETQYF
j_gene: TRBJ2-5
v_gene: TRBV12-3/TRBV12-4

CDR3aa: CASSSIPNRVVGEQFF
j_gene: TRBJ2-1
v_gene: TRBV7-9

CDR3aa: CASSLWDSGTDTQYF
j_gene: TRBJ2-3
v_gene: TRBV25-1

CDR3aa: CASRAGGYRISYEQYF
j_gene: TRBJ2-7
v_gene: TRBV28

CDR3aa: CASSSTGRDTQYF
j_gene: TRBJ2-3
v_gene: TRBV27

CDR3aa: CASGDFGSNIQYF
j_gene: TRBJ2-4
v_gene: TRBV3-1

CDR3aa: CSATSRVSYNEQFF
j_gene: TRBJ2-1
v_gene: TRBV20-1

CDR3aa: CASSAWGGSNTGELFF
j_gene: TRBJ2-2
v_gene: TRBV7-9

CDR3aa: CASHLFGGPSYEQYF
j_gene: TRBJ2-7
v_gene: TRBV5-1

CDR3aa: CASIGTSGIEQFF
j_gene: TRBJ2-1
v_gene: TRBV12-3/TRBV12-4

CDR3aa: CASSLMGGDNEQFF
j_gene: TRBJ2-1
v_gene: TRBV12-3/TRBV12-4

CDR3aa: CASSLGNQNEQFF
j_gene: TRBJ2-1
v_gene: TRBV28

CDR3aa: CAIRPRAGGNTEAFF
j_gene: TRBJ1-1
v_gene: TRBV10-3

CDR3aa: CASKTSGSGELFF
j_gene: TRBJ2-2
v_gene: TRBV6-5

CDR3aa: CSGDPGTEAFF
j_gene: TRBJ1-1
v_gene: TRBV29-1

CDR3aa: CASSSALGLAFF
j_gene: TRBJ1-1
v_gene: TRBV7-9

CDR3aa: CASGITREQFF
j_gene: TRBJ2-1
v_gene: TRBV10-2

CDR3aa: CASRVGWNTEAFF
j_gene: TRBJ1-1
v_gene: TRBV7-8

CDR3aa: CSARDVILAKKTQYF
j_gene: TRBJ2-5
v_gene: TRBV20-1

CDR3aa: CAISDQLAGGPIGGELFF
j_gene: TRBJ2-2
v_gene: TRBV10-3

CDR3aa: CSVDGNIETQYF
j_gene: TRBJ2-5
v_gene: TRBV29-1

CDR3aa: CASSRLSGRGDNEQFF
j_gene: TRBJ2-1
v_gene: TRBV3-1

CDR3aa: CSARVRPGSLYEQYF
j_gene: TRBJ2-7
v_gene: TRBV20-1

CDR3aa: CASSPMTSGIATGELFF
j_gene: TRBJ2-2
v_gene: TRBV11-1

CDR3aa: CASSPLPPTSGGYEQYF
j_gene: TRBJ2-7
v_gene: TRBV18

CDR3aa: CASSQPSGSGNEQFF
j_gene: TRBJ2-1
v_gene: TRBV4-1

CDR3aa: CASSLVPGGAQTQYF
j_gene: TRBJ2-5
v_gene: TRBV11-2

CDR3aa: CAWMPRGGYNEQFF
j_gene: TRBJ2-1
v_gene: TRBV30

CDR3aa: CASSPGGTVVRTDTQYF
j_gene: TRBJ2-3
v_gene: TRBV5-1

CDR3aa: CASSLKLAVYEQFF
j_gene: TRBJ2-1
v_gene: TRBV5-1

CDR3aa: CASSQILAGDVNEQFF
j_gene: TRBJ2-1
v_gene: TRBV12-3/TRBV12-4